This T cell receptor beta chain was recovered during a study of tumor-infiltrating lymphocytes in primary liver carcinoma. Study-level background: Sample yields of productive TCRbeta reads, ranging from roughly 3.5 to 7.13 million, were similar across tissue types. Whole-study findings and limits: Bulk, unsorted sampling meant CD4+ and CD8+ repertoires went uncompared.

From around 520 ng of total RNA, TCR beta-specific cDNA was reverse-transcribed using a constant-region primer. For TCR beta, libraries were produced by three nested multiplex PCR rounds using slightly modified ARM-PCR. Each of the first two PCR rounds ran approximately 9 cycles with TRBV1-TRBV30 forward and C-beta reverse primers. Each CDR3 protein gets one entry after TCRdb re-called the multiplex PCR reads with MiXCR. The sample yields approximately 300,000 distinct CDR3 sequences, about 62% seen once. Blood RNA originated from unsorted whole blood, with germline DNA additionally extracted. Chronic HBV infection was present, with no prior treatment. They drew about 4 milliliters of peripheral blood before surgery. This CDR3 region has 14 residues. The germline CDR1 and CDR2 sequences are SGHAT and FQDESV (reference sequence). On this clonotype: Its antigen is still unknown. A read error may produce the germline difference seen at one junction end.

This chain links TRBV11-1 with TRBJ2-7, with D perhaps TRBD1 (5 bases). This sequence was found in a man in his forties or fifties with primary liver carcinoma and hepatitis B virus infection. Sequenced sample: peripheral blood. CDR3 DNA sequence: TGTGCCAGCAGCCACGTCAACGCAGGGTACGAGCGGTACTTC. It specifies CASSHVNAGYERYF.